This T cell receptor (beta chain) was recovered during a study of blood T cell repertoires in COVID-19. Sequencing was performed with immunoSEQ multiplex PCR; in TCRdb, only in-frame clones are kept and a portion is missing. The sample lists approximately 300,000 clones, 70% to 90% occurring once. The CDR3 is made up of 16 amino acids. V dropped 4 bases and J dropped 3; count of bases not matched to a gene: 10. Germline loops: CDR1 LGHDT, CDR2 YNNKEL (reference sequence). The sequence came from a woman aged 30 to 39 who had recovered from COVID-19. The rearrangement joins TRBV3-1 (or the pseudogene TRBV3-2) to TRBJ2-3; TRBD2 matches at 7 bases. Sequenced input: PBMCs or T cells enriched from blood (not recorded which). The CDR3 DNA reads TGTGCCAGCAGCCTTCGAGGTGGGACTATAACAGATACGCAGTATTTT. This encodes CASSLRGGTITDTQYF.